These 7 T cell receptor beta chains originate from one sample sequenced in a study of T cell changes during pregnancy in multiple sclerosis. TCRdb keeps only in-frame clones here, not all; method: immunoSEQ multiplex PCR. The table includes roughly 28,000 clones, around nine tenths detected once. The source material was CD4+ T cells from peripheral blood mononuclear cells, sampled in the first trimester of pregnancy. All receptors come from a female donor in good health, enrolled as a control in a pregnancy study.

The rearrangement links TRBV5-1 to TRBJ2-7, with 9 bases identical to TRBD2. V was pared by 0 bases and J by 0 bases, with 1 base of the junction left unmatched. The CDR3 is made up of 15 amino acids. Germline assignment: CDR1 SGHRS and CDR2 YFSETQ. The CDR3 sequence is CASSLGGGDSYEQYF. The CDR3 DNA reads TGCGCCAGCAGCTTGGGCGGGGGGGACTCCTACGAGCAGTACTTC. Variable domain in full (rest from reference TRBV5-1 and TRBJ2-7): KAGVTQTPRYLIKTRGQQVTLSCSPISGHRSVSWYQQTPGQGLQFLFEYFSETQRNKGNFPGRFSGRQFSNSRSEMNVSTLELGDSALYLCASSLGGGDSYEQYFGPGTRLTVT.

This rearrangement joins TRBV6-5 to TRBJ2-1, with 7 bases matching TRBD1. V dropped 7 bases and J dropped 8; count of bases not matched to a gene: 8. Germline CDR1 MNHEY, CDR2 SVGAGI. This CDR3 is 13 amino acids long. CDR3 sequence: CASTLRGHHEQFF. CDR3 sequence (DNA): TGTGCCAGCACCTTAAGGGGGCACCATGAGCAGTTCTTC.

The rearrangement links TRBV6-5 to TRBJ1-1; D is possibly TRBD1 (5 bases). The germline gives CDR1 MNHEY, CDR2 SVGAGI. V dropped 6 bases and J dropped 7 bases, with 9 bases sitting between them. The CDR3 has 11 residues. The CDR3 coding sequence is TGTGCCAGCAGAATTACAGGTGAAGCTTTCTTT. Translating it yields CASRITGEAFF.

This chain uses TRBV28 with TRBJ1-2, with D maybe TRBD1 (5 bases). There are 13 residues in the CDR3. Germline CDR1 and CDR2: MDHEN and SYDVKM. V lost 6 bases, J lost 2 bases, and 10 bases lay in between. The CDR3 DNA reads as TGTGCCAGCAGGATACAGGAGAACTATGGCTACACCTTC. This codes for CASRIQENYGYTF.

The CDR3 DNA follows: TGTGCCAGCTCACCGTACTTCACAGGCCCCTCTGGAAACACCATATATTTT. It translates to CASSPYFTGPSGNTIYF. The chain carries TRBV18 and TRBJ1-3, with D perhaps TRBD1 (5 bases). This CDR3 comprises 17 residues. Germline CDR1 KGHSH, CDR2 LQKENI. V was trimmed by 3 bases and J by 0 bases, leaving 15 bases between them.

This chain uses TRBV7-3 with TRBJ2-2, with TRBD2 matching over 11 bases. The CDR3 has 15 residues. The V and J ends lost 4 bases and 6 bases, in that order; junction bases with no gene match: 4. The germline CDR1 and CDR2 sequences are SGHTA and FQGTGA. The CDR3 sequence: CASSSIAGGPGELFF. The CDR3 bases are TGTGCCAGCAGCTCGATAGCGGGAGGGCCCGGGGAGCTGTTTTTT.

The J gene is TRBJ1-5, the V gene TRBV5-4; D unresolved. Germline V lookup: CDR1 SGHNT, CDR2 YYREEE (reference sequence). CDR3 length: 14 amino acids. Trimming took off 0 bases at V and 6 bases at J, with 10 bases between the two ends. CDR3 bases: TGTGCCAGCAGCTTGGACGCGGGCCGTCAGCCCCAGCATTTT. Its protein product is CASSLDAGRQPQHF.